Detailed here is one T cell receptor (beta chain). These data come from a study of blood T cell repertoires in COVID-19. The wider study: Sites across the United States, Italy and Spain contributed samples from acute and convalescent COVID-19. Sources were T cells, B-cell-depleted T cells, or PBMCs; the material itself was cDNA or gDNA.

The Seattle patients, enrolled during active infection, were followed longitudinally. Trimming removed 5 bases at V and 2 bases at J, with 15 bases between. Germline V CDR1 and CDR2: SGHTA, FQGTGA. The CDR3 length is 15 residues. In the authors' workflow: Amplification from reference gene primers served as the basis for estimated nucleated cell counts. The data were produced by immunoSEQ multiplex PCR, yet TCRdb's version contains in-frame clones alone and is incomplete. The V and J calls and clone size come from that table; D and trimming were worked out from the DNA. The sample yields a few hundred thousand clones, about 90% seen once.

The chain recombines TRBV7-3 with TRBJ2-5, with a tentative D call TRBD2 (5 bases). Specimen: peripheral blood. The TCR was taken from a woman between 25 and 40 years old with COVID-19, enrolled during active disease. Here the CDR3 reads CASSRSGGRQETQYF. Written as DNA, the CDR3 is TGTGCCAGCAGCCGAAGCGGCGGACGACAAGAGACCCAGTACTTC.